This T cell receptor beta chain was recovered during a study of T cells in Graves' hyperthyroidism and ophthalmopathy. Study details: Prior to any treatment, at the point of initial diagnosis, peripheral blood was collected.

Amplification yielded TCR beta CDR3 regions, with RNA transcripts as the source. The study used the HTBI primer set for a first-round RT-PCR of the TCR CDR3. TCRdb re-derived calls from the multiplex PCR reads in MiXCR, one entry per CDR3 protein. The table shows about 550,000 distinct CDR3 sequences, with less than 25% occurring only once. Broader study findings: Most clonotypes that expanded in the thyroid above 0.001 also showed up in blood.

Of note for this clonotype: What it recognizes is unknown.

The source of this sequence is a man younger than 35 with Graves' hyperthyroidism. The sample consisted of blood.

The CDR3 here is CATRDSTYEQYF. The CDR3 DNA reads TGTGCCACCAGGGACTCAACCTACGAGCAGTACTTC. The V gene is TRBV15, the J gene TRBJ2-7; D perhaps matches TRBD2 (5 bases). V dropped 6 bases and J dropped 2 bases, with 8 bases sitting between them. This CDR3 region has 12 residues. CDR1 is LNHNV, CDR2 YYDKDF, per germline (reference sequence). Drawing the rest from reference TRBV15 and TRBJ2-7, the complete variable domain is DAMVIQNPRYQVTQFGKPVTLSCSQTLNHNVMYWYQQKSSQAPKLLFHYYDKDFNNEADTPDNFQSRRPNTSFCFLDIRSPGLGDTAMYLCATRDSTYEQYFGPGTRLTVT.